This T cell receptor beta chain was sequenced for a study of CD8+CD57+ T cells in acquired aplastic anemia. In germline, CDR1 is MDHEN, CDR2 SYDVKM. The CDR3 totals 14 residues. V was trimmed by 2 bases and J by 7 bases, leaving 12 bases between them. The patients chosen for sequencing had shown expansion of CD8+CD57+ cells (detected by flow cytometry). Genomic DNA acted as the template from which TCR beta VDJ combination and CDR3 sequence profiling were carried out. TCRdb ran MiXCR on the reads and lists one entry per CDR3 protein. The sample consists of 150,000 to 200,000 distinct CDR3 sequences, approximately 48% of them appearing once.

This TCR derives from a human donor with aplastic anemia. The source material was sorted CD4+, CD8+, or CD8+CD57+ T cells (not recorded which) from PBMCs. The chain uses TRBV28 and TRBJ2-1; D perhaps matches TRBD1 (6 bases). The CDR3 DNA reads TGTGCCAGCAGTTTAGGGACGACAGGTAATGAGCAGTTCTTC. It specifies CASSLGTTGNEQFF.